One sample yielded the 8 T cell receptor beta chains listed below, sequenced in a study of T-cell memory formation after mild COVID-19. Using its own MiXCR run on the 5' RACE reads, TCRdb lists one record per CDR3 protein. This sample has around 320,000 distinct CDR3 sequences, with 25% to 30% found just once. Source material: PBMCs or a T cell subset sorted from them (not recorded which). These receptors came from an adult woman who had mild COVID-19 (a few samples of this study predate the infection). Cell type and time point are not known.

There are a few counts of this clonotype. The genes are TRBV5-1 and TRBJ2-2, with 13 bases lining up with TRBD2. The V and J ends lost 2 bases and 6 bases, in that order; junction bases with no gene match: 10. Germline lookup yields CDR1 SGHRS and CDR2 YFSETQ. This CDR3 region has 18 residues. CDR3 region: CASSFGLAGVTTSGELFF. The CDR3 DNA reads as TGCGCCAGCAGCTTTGGACTAGCGGGAGTAACCACCTCCGGGGAGCTGTTTTTT.

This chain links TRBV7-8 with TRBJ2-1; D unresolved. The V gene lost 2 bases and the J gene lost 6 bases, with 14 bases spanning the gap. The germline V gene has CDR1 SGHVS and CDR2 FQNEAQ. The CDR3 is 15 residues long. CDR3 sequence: CASSLFLVIGNEQFF. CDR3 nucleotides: TGTGCCAGCAGCTTATTTCTAGTAATTGGCAATGAGCAGTTCTTC. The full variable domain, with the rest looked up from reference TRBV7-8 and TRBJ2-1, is GAGVSQSPRYKVAKRGQDVALRCDPISGHVSLFWYQQALGQGPEFLTYFQNEAQLDKSGLPSDRFFAERPEGSVSTLKIQRTQQEDSAVYLCASSLFLVIGNEQFFGPGTRLTVL.

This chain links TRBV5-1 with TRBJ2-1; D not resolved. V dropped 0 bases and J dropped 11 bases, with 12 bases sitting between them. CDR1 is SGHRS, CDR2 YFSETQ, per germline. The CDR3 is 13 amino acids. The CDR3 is CASSLAGTSQQFF. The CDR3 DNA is TGCGCCAGCAGCTTGGCCGGTACCAGTCAGCAGTTCTTC.

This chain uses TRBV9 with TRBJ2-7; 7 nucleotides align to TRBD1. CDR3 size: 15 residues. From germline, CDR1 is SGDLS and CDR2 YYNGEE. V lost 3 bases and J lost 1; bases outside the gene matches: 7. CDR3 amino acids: CASSATGDRSYEQYF. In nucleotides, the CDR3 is TGTGCCAGCAGCGCGACCGGGGACAGATCCTACGAGCAGTACTTC.

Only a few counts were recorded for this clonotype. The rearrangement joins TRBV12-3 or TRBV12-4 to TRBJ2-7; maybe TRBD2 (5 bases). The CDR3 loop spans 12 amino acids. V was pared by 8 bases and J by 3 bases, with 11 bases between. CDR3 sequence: CASAREGYEQYF. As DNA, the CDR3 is TGTGCCAGCGCCAGAGAGGGCTACGAGCAGTACTTC.

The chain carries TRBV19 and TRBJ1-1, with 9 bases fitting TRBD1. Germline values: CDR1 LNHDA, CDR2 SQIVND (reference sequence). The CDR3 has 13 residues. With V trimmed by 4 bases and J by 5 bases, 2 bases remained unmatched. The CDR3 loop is CASSSGQGTEAFF. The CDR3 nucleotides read TGTGCCAGTAGTAGTGGACAGGGGACTGAAGCTTTCTTT.

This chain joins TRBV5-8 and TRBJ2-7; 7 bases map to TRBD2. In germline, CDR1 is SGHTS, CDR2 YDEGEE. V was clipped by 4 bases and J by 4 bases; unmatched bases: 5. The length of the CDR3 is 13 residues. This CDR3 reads CASSHGEGYEQYF. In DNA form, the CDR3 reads TGTGCCAGCAGCCATGGGGAGGGGTACGAGCAGTACTTC.

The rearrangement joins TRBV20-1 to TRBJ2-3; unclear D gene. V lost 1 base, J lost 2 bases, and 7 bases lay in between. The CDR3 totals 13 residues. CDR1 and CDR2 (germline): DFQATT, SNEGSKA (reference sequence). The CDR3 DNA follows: TGCAGTGCTAGAGGGCACCCCACAGATACGCAGTATTTT. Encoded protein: CSARGHPTDTQYF.